The sample holds many counts of the clone carrying this T cell receptor (beta chain). This specimen belongs to a study of T-cell reconstitution after alpha-beta-depleted transplantation in children. This CDR3 spans 9 amino acids. Trimming shortened V by 4 bases and J by 10 bases, and 7 bases separated the two germline ends. The germline V gene has CDR1 SQVTM and CDR2 ANQGSEA. The TCRbeta library incorporated unique molecular identifiers. A single record per CDR3 protein comes from TCRdb applying MiXCR to the PCR reads. This sample carries about 830,000 distinct CDR3 sequences, roughly 15% of them seen once, and the ten largest clones take approximately 5%.

The sequences come from PBMCs, mostly from graft donor cells, collected 360 days after TCRalphabeta/CD19-depleted stem cell transplant. The clonotype comes from a male patient younger than 18 who had a stem cell transplant for acute lymphoblastic leukemia, so the T cells may come from the graft donor. The chain couples TRBV29-1 to TRBJ1-1; a possible D gene is TRBD1 (5 bases). CDR3: CSVGGAAFF. CDR3 DNA: TGCAGCGTTGGAGGGGCAGCTTTCTTT.